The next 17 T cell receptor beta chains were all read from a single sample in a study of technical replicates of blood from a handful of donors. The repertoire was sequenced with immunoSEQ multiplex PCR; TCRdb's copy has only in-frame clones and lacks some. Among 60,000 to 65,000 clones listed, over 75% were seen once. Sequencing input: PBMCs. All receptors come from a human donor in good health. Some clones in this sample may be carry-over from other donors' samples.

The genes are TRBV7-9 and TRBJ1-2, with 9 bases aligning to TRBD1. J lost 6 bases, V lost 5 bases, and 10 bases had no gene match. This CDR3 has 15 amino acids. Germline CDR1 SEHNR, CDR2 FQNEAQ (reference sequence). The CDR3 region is CASSGDGQGLNGYTF. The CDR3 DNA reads TGTGCCAGCAGCGGAGACGGACAGGGGCTTAATGGCTACACCTTC.

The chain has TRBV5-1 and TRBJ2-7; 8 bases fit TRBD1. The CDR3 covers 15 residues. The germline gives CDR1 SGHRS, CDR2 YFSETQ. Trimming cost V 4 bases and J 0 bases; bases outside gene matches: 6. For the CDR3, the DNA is TGCGCCAGCAGCCCTAGGACAGGGTCCTCCTACGAGCAGTACTTC. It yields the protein CASSPRTGSSYEQYF.

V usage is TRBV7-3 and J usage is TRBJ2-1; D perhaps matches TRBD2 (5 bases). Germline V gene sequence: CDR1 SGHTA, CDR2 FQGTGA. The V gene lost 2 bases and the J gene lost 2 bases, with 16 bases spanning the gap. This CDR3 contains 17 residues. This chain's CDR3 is CASSLDHRLAPYNEQFF. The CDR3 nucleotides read TGTGCCAGCAGCTTAGATCATCGGCTAGCCCCCTACAATGAGCAGTTCTTC. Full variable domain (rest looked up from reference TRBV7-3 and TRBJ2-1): GAGVSQTPSNKVTEKGKYVELRCDPISGHTALYWYRQSLGQGPEFLIYFQGTGAADDSGLPNDRFFAVRPEGSVSTLKIQRTERGDSAVYLCASSLDHRLAPYNEQFFGPGTRLTVL.

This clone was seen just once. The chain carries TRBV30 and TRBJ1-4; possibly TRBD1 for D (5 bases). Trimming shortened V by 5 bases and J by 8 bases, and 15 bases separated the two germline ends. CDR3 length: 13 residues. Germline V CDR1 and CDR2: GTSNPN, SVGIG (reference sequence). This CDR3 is CAWGTGLGEKLFF. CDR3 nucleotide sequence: TGTGCCTGGGGGACTGGACTCGGGGAAAAACTGTTTTTT.

CDR3 loop: CASSLGQYEQYF. CDR3 nucleotide sequence: TGTGCCAGCAGCTTAGGACAGTACGAGCAGTACTTC. The chain uses TRBV7-9 and TRBJ2-7; TRBD1 is a possible D gene (5 bases). CDR1 is SEHNR and CDR2 is FQNEAQ in the germline V gene (reference sequence). The CDR3 loop spans 12 amino acids. V was trimmed by 1 base and J by 4 bases, leaving 5 bases between them. Supplemented by reference TRBV7-9 and TRBJ2-7, the full variable domain reads DTGVSQNPRHKITKRGQNVTFRCDPISEHNRLYWYRQTLGQGPEFLTYFQNEAQLEKSRLLSDRFSAERPKGSFSTLEIQRTEQGDSAMYLCASSLGQYEQYFGPGTRLTVT.

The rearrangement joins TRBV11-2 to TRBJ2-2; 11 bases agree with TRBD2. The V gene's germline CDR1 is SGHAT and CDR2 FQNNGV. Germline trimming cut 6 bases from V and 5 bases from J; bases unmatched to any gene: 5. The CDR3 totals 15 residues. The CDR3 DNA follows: TGTGCCAGCAGTTTTACTAGCGGGGGTACCGGGGAGCTGTTTTTT. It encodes CASSFTSGGTGELFF.

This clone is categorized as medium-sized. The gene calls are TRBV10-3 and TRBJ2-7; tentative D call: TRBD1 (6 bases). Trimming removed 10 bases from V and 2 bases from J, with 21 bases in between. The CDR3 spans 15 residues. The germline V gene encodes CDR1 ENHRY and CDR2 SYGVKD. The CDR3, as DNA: TGTGCCACCGGGGTCCCAGGGGTTAAAGCCTACGAGCAGTACTTC. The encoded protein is CATGVPGVKAYEQYF.

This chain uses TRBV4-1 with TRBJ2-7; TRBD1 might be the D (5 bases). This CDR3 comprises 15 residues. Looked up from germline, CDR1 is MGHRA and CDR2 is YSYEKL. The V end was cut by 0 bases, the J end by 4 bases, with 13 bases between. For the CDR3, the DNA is TGCGCCAGCAGCCAAGATCAGGGTACAGATTACGAGCAGTACTTC. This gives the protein CASSQDQGTDYEQYF.

CDR3: CSAGDFNEQFF. The CDR3 DNA reads TGCAGCGCGGGGGATTTCAATGAGCAGTTCTTC. V and J are TRBV20-1 and TRBJ2-1; 7 nucleotides line up with TRBD2. The germline V gene encodes CDR1 DFQATT and CDR2 SNEGSKA (reference sequence). This CDR3 comprises 11 residues.

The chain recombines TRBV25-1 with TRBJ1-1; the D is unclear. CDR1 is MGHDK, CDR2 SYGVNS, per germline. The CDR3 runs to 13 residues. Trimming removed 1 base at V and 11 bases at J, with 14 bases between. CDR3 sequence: CASSEFVGSRAFF. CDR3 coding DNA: TGTGCCAGCAGTGAATTCGTCGGGAGTCGGGCTTTCTTT.

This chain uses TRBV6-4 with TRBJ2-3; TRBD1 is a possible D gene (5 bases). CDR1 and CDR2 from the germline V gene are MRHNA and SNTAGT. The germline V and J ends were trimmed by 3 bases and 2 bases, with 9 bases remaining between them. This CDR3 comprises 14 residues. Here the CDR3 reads CASSDKGSTDTQYF. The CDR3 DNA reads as TGTGCCAGCAGTGATAAGGGGTCCACAGATACGCAGTATTTT.

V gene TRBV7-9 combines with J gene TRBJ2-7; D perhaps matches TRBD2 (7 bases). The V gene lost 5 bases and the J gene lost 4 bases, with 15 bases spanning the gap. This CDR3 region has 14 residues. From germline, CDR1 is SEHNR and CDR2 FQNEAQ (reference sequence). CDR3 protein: CASSPEGGPYEQYF. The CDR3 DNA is TGTGCCAGCAGCCCCGAGGGGGGGCCGTACGAGCAGTACTTC. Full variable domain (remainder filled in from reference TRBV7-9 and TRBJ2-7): DTGVSQNPRHKITKRGQNVTFRCDPISEHNRLYWYRQTLGQGPEFLTYFQNEAQLEKSRLLSDRFSAERPKGSFSTLEIQRTEQGDSAMYLCASSPEGGPYEQYFGPGTRLTVT.

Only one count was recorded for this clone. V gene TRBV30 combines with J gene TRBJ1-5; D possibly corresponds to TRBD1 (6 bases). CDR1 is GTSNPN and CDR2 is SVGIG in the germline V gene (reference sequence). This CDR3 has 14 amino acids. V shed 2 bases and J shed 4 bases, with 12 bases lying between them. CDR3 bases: TGTGCCTGGAGTCTCAGACAGGCAAATCAGCCCCAGCATTTT. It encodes CAWSLRQANQPQHF.

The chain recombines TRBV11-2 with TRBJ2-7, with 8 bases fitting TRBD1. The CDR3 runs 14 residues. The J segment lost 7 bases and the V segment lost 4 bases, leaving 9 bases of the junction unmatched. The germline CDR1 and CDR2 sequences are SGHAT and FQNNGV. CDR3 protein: CASSSLDRVREQYF. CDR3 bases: TGTGCCAGCAGCTCCCTGGACAGGGTCCGGGAGCAGTACTTC. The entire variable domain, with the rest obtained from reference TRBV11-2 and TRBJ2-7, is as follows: EAGVAQSPRYKIIEKRQSVAFWCNPISGHATLYWYQQILGQGPKLLIQFQNNGVVDDSQLPKDRFSAERLKGVDSTLKIQPAKLEDSAVYLCASSSLDRVREQYFGPGTRLTVT.

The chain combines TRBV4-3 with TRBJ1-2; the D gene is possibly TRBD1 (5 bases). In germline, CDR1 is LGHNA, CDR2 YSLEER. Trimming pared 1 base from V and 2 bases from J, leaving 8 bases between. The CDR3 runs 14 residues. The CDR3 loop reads CASSQAKGNYGYTF. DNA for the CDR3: TGCGCCAGCAGCCAAGCGAAGGGGAACTATGGCTACACCTTC.

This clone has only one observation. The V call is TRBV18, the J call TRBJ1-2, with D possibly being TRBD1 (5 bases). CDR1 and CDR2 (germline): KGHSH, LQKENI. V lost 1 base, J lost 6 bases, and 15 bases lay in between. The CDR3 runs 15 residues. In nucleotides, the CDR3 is TGTGCCAGCTCACCACAACAGGACGCATTAGATGGCTACACCTTC. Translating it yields CASSPQQDALDGYTF.

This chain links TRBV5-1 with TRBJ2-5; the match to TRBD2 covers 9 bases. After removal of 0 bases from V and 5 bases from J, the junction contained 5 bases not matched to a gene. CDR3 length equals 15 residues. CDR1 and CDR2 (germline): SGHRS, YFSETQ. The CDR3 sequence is CASSLDPAGGETQYF. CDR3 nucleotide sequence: TGCGCCAGCAGCTTGGACCCCGCGGGGGGGGAGACCCAGTACTTC.